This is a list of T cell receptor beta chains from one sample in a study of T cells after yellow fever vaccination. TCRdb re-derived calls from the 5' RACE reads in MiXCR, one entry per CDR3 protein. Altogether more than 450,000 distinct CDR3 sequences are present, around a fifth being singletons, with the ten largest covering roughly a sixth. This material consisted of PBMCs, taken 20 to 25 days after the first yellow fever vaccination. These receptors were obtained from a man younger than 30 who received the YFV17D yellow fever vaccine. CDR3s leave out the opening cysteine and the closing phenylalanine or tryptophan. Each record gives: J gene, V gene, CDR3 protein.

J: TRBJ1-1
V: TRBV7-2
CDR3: ASSFMGLTEAF

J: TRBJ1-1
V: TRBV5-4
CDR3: ASSPTVQRGDTEAF

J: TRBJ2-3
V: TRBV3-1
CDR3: ASSQVPGGTDTQY

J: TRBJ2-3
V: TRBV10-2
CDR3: ASSGPVRGQVADTQY

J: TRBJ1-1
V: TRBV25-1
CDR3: ASRAPQGWNTEAF

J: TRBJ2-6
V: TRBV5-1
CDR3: ASGGSSGANVLT

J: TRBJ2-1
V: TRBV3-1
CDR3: ASSPPTGLRF

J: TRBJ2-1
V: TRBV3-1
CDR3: ASSRRAGLNIYNEQF

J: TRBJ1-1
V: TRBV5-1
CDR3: ASSLRGQGSNTEAF

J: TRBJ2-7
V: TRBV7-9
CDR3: ASSGGASGGLTS

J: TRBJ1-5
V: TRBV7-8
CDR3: ASSLQGRNQPQH

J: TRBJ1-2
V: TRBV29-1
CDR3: SVERDTGSGGYT

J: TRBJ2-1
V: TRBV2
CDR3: ASSEPGTGVRDNEQF

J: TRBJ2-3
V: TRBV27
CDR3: ASRRGASTDTQY

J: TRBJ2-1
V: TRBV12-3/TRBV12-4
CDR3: ASSHVPAGDQNEQF

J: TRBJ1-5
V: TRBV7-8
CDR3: ASSSSTGAGNQPQH

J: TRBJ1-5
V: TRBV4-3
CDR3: ASSQEPGSRAQH

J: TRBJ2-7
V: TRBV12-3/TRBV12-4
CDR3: ASSWAGVLTYEQY

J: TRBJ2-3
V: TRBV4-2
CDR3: ASSQEPGVGDTQY

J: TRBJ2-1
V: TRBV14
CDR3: ASSQGQLRVSEQF

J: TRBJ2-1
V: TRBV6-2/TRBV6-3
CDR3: ASTGGGAYNGEQF

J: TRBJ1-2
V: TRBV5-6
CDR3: ASSLGWTGIGYT

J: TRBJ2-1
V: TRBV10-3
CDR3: ATKTREEQF

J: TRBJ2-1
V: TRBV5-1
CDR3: ASSPQSRGNNEQF

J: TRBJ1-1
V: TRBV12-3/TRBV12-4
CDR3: ASNNQGGITEAF

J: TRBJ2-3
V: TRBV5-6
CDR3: ASSQIQPGQDTDTQY

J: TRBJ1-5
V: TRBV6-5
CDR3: ASSYWGEVGQPQH

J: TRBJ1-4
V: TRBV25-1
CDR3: ASLGTGDEKLF

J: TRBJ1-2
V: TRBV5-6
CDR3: ASSIQSYGYT

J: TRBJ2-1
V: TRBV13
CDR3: ASSPSVREQF

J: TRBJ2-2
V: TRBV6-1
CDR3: ASSGLGAGENTGELF

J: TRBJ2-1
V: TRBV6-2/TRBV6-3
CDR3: ASILSRDRVNEQF

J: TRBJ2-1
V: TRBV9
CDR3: ASSEGTNYNEQF

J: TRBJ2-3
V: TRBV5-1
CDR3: ASSSYLGPDTQY

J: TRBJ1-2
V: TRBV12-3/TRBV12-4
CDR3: ASSFVPYGYT

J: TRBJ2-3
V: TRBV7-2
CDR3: ASSLGADTQY

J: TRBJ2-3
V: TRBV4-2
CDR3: ASSQVGSLAGTDTQY